This record concerns one TCR beta chain sequence. Its antigen is unidentified. Sequencing of TCR beta was carried out in blood CD8+ and CD4+ T cells. The multiple sclerosis controls, all treatment-naive patients, had relapsing-remitting disease that was stable or active. The sample belongs to a study of CD8 T cells in Susac syndrome. Study results and caveats: It was acknowledged in the study that its TCR sequencing and HLA analysis involved a relatively small number of individuals.

Germline values: CDR1 MNHEY, CDR2 SVGEGT. Losses at the gene ends were 6 bases for V and 0 bases for J; bases not matched to a gene: 15. CDR3 length equals 20 residues. Random hexamers served to reverse transcribe about 0.45 to 1 ug RNA. TCR beta CDR3 was amplified by immunoSEQ multiplex PCR. This amplification extended across 54 Vbeta and 13 Jbeta segments. Each CDR3 protein is one row after TCRdb ran MiXCR on the immunoSEQ multiplex PCR reads. The repertoire holds some 300,000 distinct CDR3 sequences, with 75% to 85% as singletons. This rearrangement joins TRBV6-2 or TRBV6-3 to TRBJ2-2, with TRBD2 identical over 11 bases. This sequence was found in a human donor with multiple sclerosis. Sequencing was performed on CD8+ T cells from PBMCs. The CDR3 DNA is TGTGCCAGCAGAGGCCGTTTAGCGGGAGGGCCGACGGCGAACACCGGGGAGCTGTTTTTT. Translated: CASRGRLAGGPTANTGELFF.